This TCR beta chain is drawn from a study of blood T cell repertoires in COVID-19. Trimming took off 3 bases at V and 4 bases at J, with 15 bases between the two ends. CDR1 is MNHNY and CDR2 is SVGAGI in the germline V gene (reference sequence). There are 15 residues in the CDR3. In the authors' methods: Amplification of reference gene primers was used by the study to estimate nucleated cell counts. Here immunoSEQ multiplex PCR was the method, and the copy in TCRdb shows in-frame clones only, minus some. V and J calls and clone size are given by that table; D and trimming were obtained from the DNA. The table lists a few hundred thousand clones, about 90% of them singletons.

Source material: peripheral blood. This chain links TRBV6-6 with TRBJ1-1; D is unclear. This TCR was sampled from a man between 18 and 35 years old who had recovered from COVID-19. The CDR3 loop reads CASSYHETTGTEAFF. The CDR3 DNA reads TGTGCCAGCAGTTATCACGAAACAACGGGCACTGAAGCTTTCTTT.